This T cell receptor (beta chain) was profiled in a study of cytomegalovirus exposure and HLA in healthy donors. In the study overall: Ancestry clustering placed around 80% of roughly 410 genotyped donors in the Caucasian-associated cluster.

This clone was seen only a few times. No antigen is known for it. This CDR3 spans 17 amino acids. The ends lost 0 bases at V and 5 bases at J; junction bases unmatched: 8. Germline CDR1 is MNHNS and CDR2 is SASEGT. Primers: 60 Vbeta forward and 13 Jbeta reverse. The table came from immunoSEQ multiplex PCR; TCRdb's copy has only in-frame clones and leaves some out. Among 110,000 or so clones listed, about 8% were seen once. Study findings and constraints: Later genetic work tied a missense DCLRE1C variant to beta-chain V and J trimming. According to an earlier analysis, most TCR beta V segments yielded productive rearrangements about 87% or about 30% of the time. A later examination showed that TCR association rates differed by HLA locus, with DRB1 most and HLA-C fewest.

The chain recombines TRBV6-1 with TRBJ1-5; 9 nucleotides match TRBD1. Material: PBMCs. The clonotype originates from a woman between 35 and 50 years old in good health and CMV-seropositive. The CDR3 loop is CASSEAIGTGIDQPQHF. The DNA for the CDR3 is TGTGCCAGCAGTGAAGCCATCGGGACAGGGATCGATCAGCCCCAGCATTTT.